These 12 T cell receptor beta chains were sequenced from one sample in a study of blood T cell repertoires in COVID-19. Sequencing used immunoSEQ multiplex PCR; TCRdb keeps in-frame clones, though not all of them. The sample shows over 200,000 clones, approximately 90% of them seen only once. What was sequenced was peripheral blood. These receptors were collected from a man between 60 and 75 years old who had recovered from COVID-19.

The genes are TRBV5-1 and TRBJ1-4; unclear D gene. CDR1 SGHRS and CDR2 YFSETQ come from the germline V gene. V was shortened by 2 bases and J by 8 bases, with 13 bases between the two germline ends. The CDR3 spans 14 residues. The CDR3 nucleotides read TGCGCCAGCAGCTTAGACCGGGAGGGAGAAAAACTGTTTTTT. It specifies CASSLDREGEKLFF.

The chain links TRBV6-2 or TRBV6-3 to TRBJ1-1; 7 bases are shared with TRBD1. Germline values: CDR1 MNHEY, CDR2 SVGEGT. The CDR3 extends over 13 amino acids. V was clipped by 5 bases and J by 7 bases; unmatched bases: 7. The CDR3 sequence: CASSTGYRGEAFF. DNA of the CDR3: TGTGCCAGCAGTACGGGCTACAGGGGTGAAGCTTTCTTT.

CDR3 residues: CASSNGQGAMNTEAFF. The CDR3 DNA reads as TGTGCCAGCAGCAACGGACAGGGGGCGATGAACACTGAAGCTTTCTTT. The chain is built from TRBV21-1 and TRBJ1-1; the table's D call TRBD1 went unverified against the DNA. TRBV21-1 is shown as a pseudogene. CDR3 length equals 16 residues.

This sequence joins TRBV19 and TRBJ2-7, with TRBD1 matching 9 bases. The germline V gene encodes CDR1 LNHDA and CDR2 SQIVND (reference sequence). After removal of 4 bases from V and 3 bases from J, the junction contained 7 bases not matched to a gene. CDR3 length equals 15 residues. CDR3 DNA: TGTGCCAGTAGTACTCGGACAGGGGAGGTCTACGAGCAGTACTTC. Its translation is CASSTRTGEVYEQYF.

The chain has TRBV5-1 and TRBJ1-4; possibly TRBD1 for D (6 bases). Trimming cost V 0 bases and J 8 bases, with 14 bases left between them. This CDR3 is built from 15 residues. Per germline, CDR1 SGHRS and CDR2 YFSETQ. CDR3 coding DNA: TGCGCCAGCAGCTTGGGCGACAGGTCTGGGGAAAAACTGTTTTTT. Translating it yields CASSLGDRSGEKLFF.

The chain is built from TRBV7-3 and TRBJ2-5; possibly TRBD2 for D (7 bases). The V and J ends lost 5 bases and 5 bases respectively, with 18 bases between them. From germline, CDR1 is SGHTA and CDR2 FQGTGA. The CDR3 is 15 residues long. The CDR3 reads CASSPRGASGETQYF. CDR3 DNA: TGTGCCAGCAGCCCTCGGGGGGCATCGGGGGAGACCCAGTACTTC.

The chain links TRBV5-4 to TRBJ2-7, with 8 bases aligning to TRBD1. Trimming cost V 4 bases and J 3 bases; bases outside gene matches: 6. The CDR3 runs 14 residues. Germline CDR1 is SGHNT and CDR2 is YYREEE (reference sequence). CDR3 sequence reads: CASSQPGQGYEQYF. DNA of the CDR3: TGTGCCAGCAGCCAACCAGGACAGGGCTACGAGCAGTACTTC. The full variable domain, in which reference TRBV5-4 and TRBJ2-7 provide the parts outside the CDR3, is ETGVTQSPTHLIKTRGQQVTLRCSSQSGHNTVSWYQQALGQGPQFIFQYYREEENGRGNFPPRFSGLQFPNYSSELNVNALELDDSALYLCASSQPGQGYEQYFGPGTRLTVT.

The rearrangement joins TRBV2 to TRBJ1-4, with TRBD1 matching over 8 bases. The CDR3 is made up of 13 amino acids. Germline V CDR1 and CDR2: SNHLY, FYNNEI. V shed 5 bases and J 8 bases; nucleotides not matched to a gene: 4. In DNA form, the CDR3 reads TGTGCCAGCAGTCGGACAGGGACCGAAAAACTGTTTTTT. Residues: CASSRTGTEKLFF.

J is TRBJ2-1 and V is TRBV28; a weak D match, TRBD2 (6 bases). V lost 4 bases to trimming and J lost 3 bases, with 10 bases between them. The CDR3 spans 14 residues. Germline V gene sequence: CDR1 MDHEN, CDR2 SYDVKM. CDR3 nucleotides: TGTGCCAGCAGTTGGGACGGGAGCTACAATGAGCAGTTCTTC. Its translation: CASSWDGSYNEQFF.

DNA for the CDR3: TGCGCCAGCAGCTTGGTTCCGGGGGGCACAGATACGCAGTATTTT. It codes for CASSLVPGGTDTQYF. The chain links TRBV5-1 to TRBJ2-3, with D possibly being TRBD2 (6 bases). The CDR3 covers 15 residues. Germline CDR1 reads SGHRS; CDR2 reads YFSETQ. The germline V and J ends were trimmed by 0 bases and 1 base, with 9 bases remaining between them.

The V and J genes are TRBV19 and TRBJ2-1; D is uncertain. This CDR3 region has 14 residues. The germline CDR1 and CDR2 sequences are LNHDA and SQIVND (reference sequence). V lost 4 bases and J lost 5, with 12 bases in between. CDR3 nucleotide sequence: TGTGCCAGTAGTAACCCCAGGAAGAACAATGAGCAGTTCTTC. Protein product: CASSNPRKNNEQFF.

The count of this clone is one. This chain connects TRBV4-2 to TRBJ2-2; D is uncertain. V was trimmed by 4 bases and J by 5 bases, leaving 14 bases between them. Germline V CDR1 and CDR2: LGHNA, YNFKEQ. The CDR3 sequence is 15 residues long. For the CDR3, the DNA is TGTGCCAGCAGCCCCTGGAGTCAGACGACCGGGGAGCTGTTTTTT. It yields the protein CASSPWSQTTGELFF.